This TCR beta chain was documented in a study of T cells after yellow fever vaccination. This CDR3 has 14 amino acids. CDR1 is SGHTA and CDR2 is FQGNSA in the germline V gene. Trimming pared 3 bases from V and 5 bases from J, leaving 10 bases between. TCRdb redid the calling of the 5' RACE reads with MiXCR, one entry per CDR3 protein. The sample includes 610,000 or so distinct CDR3 sequences, 12% of them seen just once. This TCR derives from a man under 40 who received the YFV17D yellow fever vaccine. The sample here was PBMCs, taken on the day of the yellow fever booster vaccination. This chain uses TRBV7-2 with TRBJ1-4; TRBD1 is a possible D gene (5 bases). The CDR3 DNA sequence: TGTGCCAGCAGCTTGAGGAGGGGAAATGAAAAACTGTTTTTT. Amino acid sequence: CASSLRRGNEKLFF. The full variable domain, its missing parts supplied by reference TRBV7-2 and TRBJ1-4, is GAGVSQSPSNKVTEKGKDVELRCDPISGHTALYWYRQSLGQGLEFLIYFQGNSAPDKSGLPSDRFSAERTGGSVSTLTIQRTQQEDSAVYLCASSLRRGNEKLFFGSGTQLSVL.